The 25 T cell receptor beta chains below were found in one sample sequenced in a study of glioma-infiltrating T cells. The iRepertoire nested amplicon-rescue multiplex PCR amplified TCR alpha and beta CDR3s from RNA. MiXCR, applied by TCRdb to the multiplex PCR reads, yields one record per CDR3 protein. The repertoire includes over 140,000 distinct CDR3 sequences, approximately 39% of them detected once, and 20% sits in the top ten. What was sequenced was glioma tissue, nonneoplastic brain tissue, or PBMCs (not recorded which). The receptors here all came from a human donor with low-grade glioma or glioblastoma, undergoing nonglioma brain surgery, or in good health (not recorded which).

The V gene is TRBV20-1, the J gene TRBJ2-4; D may correspond to TRBD1 or TRBD2 (6 bases each). The CDR3 contains 14 residues. Between the trimmed V and J ends, which lost 3 bases and 8 bases, there was a span of 17 bases. Germline-derived CDR1 and CDR2 are DFQATT and SNEGSKA (reference sequence). The CDR3 region is CSARAKGGGYIQYF. Here the CDR3 DNA reads TGCAGTGCTAGGGCCAAGGGGGGAGGATACATTCAGTACTTC.

This clonotype was detected a few times. V gene TRBV3-1 combines with J gene TRBJ2-3; the D is unclear. Germline V gene lookup returns CDR1 LGHDT and CDR2 YNNKEL (reference sequence). V dropped 3 bases and J dropped 2 bases, with 9 bases sitting between them. The CDR3 sequence is 14 residues long. The chain's CDR3 is CASSHGLHTDTQYF. CDR3 bases: TGTGCCAGCAGCCACGGTCTCCACACAGATACGCAGTATTTT.

The V gene is TRBV12-3 or TRBV12-4, the J gene TRBJ2-2; 11 nucleotides agree with TRBD2. V shed 6 bases and J 4 bases; nucleotides not matched to a gene: 4. This CDR3 contains 15 residues. In DNA form, the CDR3 reads TGTGCCAGCAGCCTGGGGACTAGCGGCACCGGGGAGCTGTTTTTT. The encoded protein is CASSLGTSGTGELFF.

This clonotype appeared a few times. The chain is built from TRBV7-2 and TRBJ1-2, with a possible D match to TRBD1 (6 bases). The V gene's germline CDR1 is SGHTA and CDR2 FQGNSA. The CDR3 runs to 14 residues. With 4 bases removed from V and 4 bases from J, the gap between germline ends came to 13 bases. The CDR3 DNA sequence: TGTGCCAGCAGCTCAAACAGGGATCCCTATGGCTACACCTTC. It specifies CASSSNRDPYGYTF.

The genes are TRBV6-6 and TRBJ1-1, with D perhaps TRBD1 (5 bases). Germline V gene lookup returns CDR1 MNHNY and CDR2 SVGAGI (reference sequence). Trimming took off 1 base at V and 4 bases at J, with 10 bases between the two ends. CDR3 length equals 14 residues. This chain's CDR3 is CASSYWDGATEAFF. The CDR3 DNA is TGTGCCAGCAGTTACTGGGATGGGGCCACTGAAGCTTTCTTT.

This clonotype showed up just a few times. The CDR3 loop is CATSDVTTGVYEQYF. In nucleotides, the CDR3 is TGTGCCACCAGTGATGTCACGACAGGGGTCTACGAGCAGTACTTC. V gene TRBV24-1 combines with J gene TRBJ2-7; 8 positions agree with TRBD1. The CDR3 contains 15 residues. CDR1 KGHDR and CDR2 SFDVKD come from the germline V gene. Unmatched junction bases numbered 6, after V lost 3 bases and J lost 3 bases.

The chain employs TRBV2 and TRBJ2-3; D gene ambiguous. The germline V gene encodes CDR1 SNHLY and CDR2 FYNNEI. With 8 bases removed from V and 2 bases from J, the gap between germline ends came to 8 bases. The length of the CDR3 is 12 residues. CDR3 nucleotide sequence: TGTGCCAGCCGCCTAGACACAGATACGCAGTATTTT. Amino acids: CASRLDTDTQYF.

This chain links TRBV20-1 with TRBJ1-1, with 9 bases lining up with TRBD1. The CDR3 extends over 12 amino acids. CDR1 and CDR2 from the germline V gene are DFQATT and SNEGSKA (reference sequence). J gave up 7 bases and V 6 bases, and 6 bases lay outside the gene matches. The CDR3 region is CSARTGEIEAFF. CDR3 in DNA: TGCAGTGCGCGGACAGGGGAAATTGAAGCTTTCTTT.

This clonotype has just one count. The CDR3 ends on some other residue instead of the conserved phenylalanine or tryptophan, so this is likely a read error. V and J are TRBV20-1 and TRBJ1-6, with TRBD1 as a possible D gene (5 bases). The CDR3 runs to 14 residues. From germline, CDR1 is DFQATT and CDR2 SNEGSKA (reference sequence). V lost 1 base and J lost 6, with 10 bases in between. The CDR3 nucleotides read TGCAGTGCTAGAGGATGGGGGGGTAATTCACCCCTCCACCTT. Residues: CSARGWGGNSPLHL.

This clonotype has at least ten counts. V gene TRBV20-1 combines with J gene TRBJ1-2; the match to TRBD1 covers 7 bases. V lost 0 bases, J lost 8 bases, and 6 bases stayed unmatched. Germline V lookup: CDR1 DFQATT, CDR2 SNEGSKA (reference sequence). The CDR3 length is 13 residues. CDR3 in DNA: TGCAGTGCTAGAGAACAGGGGACCGGGGGCTACACCTTC. Translating it yields CSAREQGTGGYTF.

This chain joins TRBV20-1 and TRBJ2-3; possibly TRBD1 for D (5 bases). From germline, CDR1 is DFQATT and CDR2 SNEGSKA (reference sequence). Trimming stripped 5 bases from V and 2 bases from J, with 14 bases between. The CDR3 has 14 residues. The CDR3 sequence is CSAQQGGYTDTQYF. In DNA form, the CDR3 reads TGCAGTGCTCAGCAGGGCGGTTACACAGATACGCAGTATTTT.

This rearrangement joins TRBV2 to TRBJ1-1, with 9 bases matching TRBD1. J lost 5 bases, V lost 7 bases, and 8 bases had no gene match. CDR1 is SNHLY and CDR2 is FYNNEI in the germline V gene. This CDR3 is built from 14 residues. The DNA for the CDR3 is TGTGCCAGCAAGACGACAGGGGGAGTTACTGAAGCTTTCTTT. This encodes CASKTTGGVTEAFF.

This clonotype appeared a few times. The chain couples TRBV24-1 to TRBJ2-5, with TRBD2 matching 10 bases. The V gene's germline CDR1 is KGHDR and CDR2 SFDVKD. Trimming took 4 bases from V and 5 from J; bases not matched to a gene: 15. This CDR3 spans 18 amino acids. The CDR3 DNA reads as TGTGCCACCAGTGACCCTAGCGGGGGCTCGACCCATTATGAGACCCAGTACTTC. Translation: CATSDPSGGSTHYETQYF.

The chain has TRBV20-1 and TRBJ1-1; D unclear. The germline V gene has CDR1 DFQATT and CDR2 SNEGSKA (reference sequence). V was cut by 6 bases and J by 10 bases, with 18 bases left in between. The CDR3 runs 12 residues. CDR3 in amino acids: CSAKTVPGAAFF. CDR3 DNA: TGCAGTGCAAAGACGGTACCGGGTGCAGCTTTCTTT.

The chain employs TRBV20-1 and TRBJ2-7; 7 positions match TRBD1. This CDR3 spans 15 amino acids. In germline, CDR1 is DFQATT, CDR2 SNEGSKA (reference sequence). With V trimmed by 3 bases and J by 5 bases, 13 bases remained unmatched. The CDR3 DNA follows: TGCAGTGCTAGTTCTCGGGACAGCTTTACCCACGAGCAGTACTTC. The encoded protein is CSASSRDSFTHEQYF.

The genes are TRBV19 and TRBJ1-1, with a tentative D call TRBD1 (5 bases). The CDR3 runs to 17 residues. The germline CDR1 and CDR2 sequences are LNHDA and SQIVND (reference sequence). V dropped 6 bases and J dropped 1 base, with 21 bases sitting between them. CDR3 amino acids: CASRPLDIGQPNTEAFF. The CDR3 DNA reads TGTGCCAGTAGACCATTGGACATAGGCCAACCGAACACTGAAGCTTTCTTT. The variable domain in full, completed from reference TRBV19 and TRBJ1-1, reads DGGITQSPKYLFRKEGQNVTLSCEQNLNHDAMYWYRQDPGQGLRLIYYSQIVNDFQKGDIAEGYSVSREKKESFPLTVTSAQKNPTAFYLCASRPLDIGQPNTEAFFGQGTRLTVV.

This clonotype was counted once. V gene TRBV6-1 combines with J gene TRBJ2-2; tentative D call: TRBD2 (6 bases). With 5 bases removed from V and 5 bases from J, the gap between germline ends came to 18 bases. The CDR3 is 16 residues long. In germline, CDR1 is MNHNS, CDR2 SASEGT. CDR3: CASSPRGTGRTGELFF. For the CDR3, the DNA is TGTGCCAGCAGTCCTCGGGGGACCGGGCGGACCGGGGAGCTGTTTTTT.

The rearrangement uses TRBV6-1 and TRBJ2-6, with D unclear. The CDR3 is made up of 15 amino acids. Between the trimmed V and J ends, which lost 6 bases and 1 base, there was a span of 10 bases. Germline lookup yields CDR1 MNHNS and CDR2 SASEGT. CDR3 loop: CASRIRVSGANVLTF. DNA of the CDR3: TGTGCCAGCAGGATTAGGGTGTCTGGGGCCAACGTCCTGACTTTC.

The genes are TRBV24-1 and TRBJ2-2; a possible D gene is TRBD2 (6 bases). Germline V CDR1 and CDR2: KGHDR, SFDVKD. V was pared by 6 bases and J by 4 bases, with 11 bases between. The CDR3 spans 14 residues. The CDR3 sequence: CATSSGRITGELFF. The CDR3 DNA is TGTGCCACCAGTTCAGGGAGGATCACCGGGGAGCTGTTTTTT.

The chain uses TRBV4-3 and TRBJ2-5; a weak D match, TRBD2 (5 bases). The germline V gene encodes CDR1 LGHNA and CDR2 YSLEER. Trimming took off 3 bases at V and 2 bases at J, with 10 bases between the two ends. The CDR3 has 14 amino acids. The CDR3 reads CASSQRVVQETQYF. For the CDR3, the DNA is TGCGCCAGCAGCCAGAGGGTGGTTCAAGAGACCCAGTACTTC.

This clonotype has a count of ten or more. CDR3 residues: CSASQGGSTDTQYF. For the CDR3, the DNA is TGCAGTGCTAGCCAGGGAGGTAGCACAGATACGCAGTATTTT. The chain is built from TRBV20-1 and TRBJ2-3; maybe TRBD2 (6 bases). This CDR3 comprises 14 residues. The V gene's germline CDR1 is DFQATT and CDR2 SNEGSKA (reference sequence). Trimming removed 3 bases from V and 0 bases from J, with 10 bases in between.

The V and J genes are TRBV27 and TRBJ2-2; tentatively, D is TRBD1 or TRBD2 (6 bases each). Germline-derived CDR1 and CDR2 are MNHEY and SMNVEV (reference sequence). V gave up 7 bases and J gave up 0 bases, with 12 bases separating them. The CDR3 runs to 15 residues. The CDR3 reads CASKGGGANTGELFF. CDR3 coding DNA: TGTGCCAGCAAGGGGGGCGGGGCGAACACCGGGGAGCTGTTTTTT.

The chain uses TRBV7-9 and TRBJ1-2, with a possible D match to TRBD1 (5 bases). This CDR3 region has 13 residues. From germline, CDR1 is SEHNR and CDR2 FQNEAQ (reference sequence). V lost 2 bases, J lost 6 bases, and 10 bases lay in between. This chain's CDR3 is CASSLRDSDGYTF. The CDR3 bases are TGTGCCAGCAGCTTAAGGGACTCCGATGGCTACACCTTC.

The CDR3 nucleotides read TGTGCCAGCTCACGCTGGGACAGAGAGAGTAACTATGGCTACACCTTC. This sequence encodes CASSRWDRESNYGYTF. The chain combines TRBV18 with TRBJ1-2; TRBD1 agrees at 7 bases. V shed 4 bases, J shed 1 base, and the junction held 9 bases outside the gene matches. Germline loops: CDR1 KGHSH, CDR2 LQKENI. This CDR3 has 16 amino acids.

This clonotype was counted only a few times. The V gene is TRBV27, the J gene TRBJ1-1; 11 bases match TRBD1. Germline lookup yields CDR1 MNHEY and CDR2 SMNVEV (reference sequence). With 5 bases clipped from V and 3 bases from J, the junction kept 11 bases outside the gene matches. The CDR3 spans 17 residues. CDR3 coding DNA: TGTGCCAGCAGTCCTCGGACAGGGGGCGAACGGGACACTGAAGCTTTCTTT. Protein: CASSPRTGGERDTEAFF.